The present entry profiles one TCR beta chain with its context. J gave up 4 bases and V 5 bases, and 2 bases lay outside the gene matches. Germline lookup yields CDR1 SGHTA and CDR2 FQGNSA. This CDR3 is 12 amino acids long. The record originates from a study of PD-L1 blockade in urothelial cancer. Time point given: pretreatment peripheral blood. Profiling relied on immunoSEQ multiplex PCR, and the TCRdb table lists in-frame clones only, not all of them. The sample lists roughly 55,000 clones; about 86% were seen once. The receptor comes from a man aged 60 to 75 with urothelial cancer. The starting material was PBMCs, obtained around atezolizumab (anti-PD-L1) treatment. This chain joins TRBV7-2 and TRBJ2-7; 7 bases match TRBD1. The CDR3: CASSATGYEQYF. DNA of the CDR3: TGTGCCAGCAGCGCGACAGGGTACGAGCAGTACTTC.